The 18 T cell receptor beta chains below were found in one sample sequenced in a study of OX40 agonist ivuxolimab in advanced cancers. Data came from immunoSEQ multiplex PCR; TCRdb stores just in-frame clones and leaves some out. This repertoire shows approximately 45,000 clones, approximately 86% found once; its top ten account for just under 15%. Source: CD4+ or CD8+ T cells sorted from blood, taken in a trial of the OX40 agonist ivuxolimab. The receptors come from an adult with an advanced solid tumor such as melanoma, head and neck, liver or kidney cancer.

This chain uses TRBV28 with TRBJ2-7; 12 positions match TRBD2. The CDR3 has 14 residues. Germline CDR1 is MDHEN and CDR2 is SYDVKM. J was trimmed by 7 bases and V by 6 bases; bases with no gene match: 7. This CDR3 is CASSGLAGREEQYF. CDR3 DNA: TGTGCCAGCAGCGGACTAGCGGGGCGGGAGGAGCAGTACTTC. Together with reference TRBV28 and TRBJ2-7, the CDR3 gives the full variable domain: DVKVTQSSRYLVKRTGEKVFLECVQDMDHENMFWYRQDPGLGLRLIYFSYDVKMKEKGDIPEGYSVSREKKERFSLILESASTNQTSMYLCASSGLAGREEQYFGPGTRLTVT.

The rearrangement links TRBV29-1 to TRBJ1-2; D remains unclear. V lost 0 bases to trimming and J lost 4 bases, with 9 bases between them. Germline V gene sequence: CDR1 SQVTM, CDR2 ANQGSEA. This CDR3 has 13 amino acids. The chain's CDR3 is CSVEEGQPYGYTF. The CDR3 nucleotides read TGCAGCGTTGAAGAAGGGCAGCCCTATGGCTACACCTTC.

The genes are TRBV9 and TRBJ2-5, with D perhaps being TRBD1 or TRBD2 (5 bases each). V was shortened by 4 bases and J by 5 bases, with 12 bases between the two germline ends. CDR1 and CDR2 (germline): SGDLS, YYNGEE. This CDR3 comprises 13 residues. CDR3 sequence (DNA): TGTGCCAGCAGCCCCGGCTGGGGGGAGACCCAGTACTTC. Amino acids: CASSPGWGETQYF.

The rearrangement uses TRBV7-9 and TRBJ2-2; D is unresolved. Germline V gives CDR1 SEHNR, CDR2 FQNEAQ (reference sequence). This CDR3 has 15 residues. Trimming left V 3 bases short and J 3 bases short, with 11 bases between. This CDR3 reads CASSFRNGDTGELFF. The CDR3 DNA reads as TGTGCCAGCAGCTTTCGGAACGGAGACACCGGGGAGCTGTTTTTT.

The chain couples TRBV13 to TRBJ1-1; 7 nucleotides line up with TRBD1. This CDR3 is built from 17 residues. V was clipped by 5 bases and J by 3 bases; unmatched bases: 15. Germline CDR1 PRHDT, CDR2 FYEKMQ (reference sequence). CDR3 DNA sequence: TGTGCCAGCAGCCACATTAAATCCCCCAGGGGGGACACTGAAGCTTTCTTT. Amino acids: CASSHIKSPRGDTEAFF.

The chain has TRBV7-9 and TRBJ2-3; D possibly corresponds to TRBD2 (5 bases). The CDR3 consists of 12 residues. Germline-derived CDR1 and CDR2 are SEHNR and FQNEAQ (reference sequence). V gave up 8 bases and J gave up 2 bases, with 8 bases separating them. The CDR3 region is CASEDYTDTQYF. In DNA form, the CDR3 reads TGTGCCAGCGAAGACTACACAGATACGCAGTATTTT.

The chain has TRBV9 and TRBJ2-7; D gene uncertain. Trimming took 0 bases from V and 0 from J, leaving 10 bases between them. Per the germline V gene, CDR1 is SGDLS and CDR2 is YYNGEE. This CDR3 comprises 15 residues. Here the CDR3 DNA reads TGTGCCAGCAGCGTAGAAATCGGAAGCTCCTACGAGCAGTACTTC. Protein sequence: CASSVEIGSSYEQYF.

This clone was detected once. In nucleotides, the CDR3 is TGTGCCAGTAGTAGAGGCCCGAACACTGAAGCTTTCTTT. It codes for CASSRGPNTEAFF. V gene TRBV19 combines with J gene TRBJ1-1, with D unresolved. CDR1 is LNHDA, CDR2 SQIVND, per germline (reference sequence). Trimming removed 4 bases from V and 1 base from J, with 7 bases in between. The CDR3 runs 13 residues. Drawing the rest from reference TRBV19 and TRBJ1-1, the complete variable domain is DGGITQSPKYLFRKEGQNVTLSCEQNLNHDAMYWYRQDPGQGLRLIYYSQIVNDFQKGDIAEGYSVSREKKESFPLTVTSAQKNPTAFYLCASSRGPNTEAFFGQGTRLTVV.

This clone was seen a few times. The CDR3 is CASSQSKAGNTIYF. The CDR3 bases are TGCGCCAGCAGTCAATCGAAGGCTGGAAACACCATATATTTT. V gene TRBV23-1 combines with J gene TRBJ1-3; D not certain. TRBV23-1 is treated as an ORF (open reading frame) with a function not yet certain. The CDR3 has 14 amino acids. The V and J ends lost 0 bases and 2 bases respectively, with 5 bases between them.

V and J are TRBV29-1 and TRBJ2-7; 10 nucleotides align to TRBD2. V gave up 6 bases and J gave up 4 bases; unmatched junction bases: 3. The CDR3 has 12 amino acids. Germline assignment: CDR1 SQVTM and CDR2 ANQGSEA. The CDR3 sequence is CSVSGRGYEQYF. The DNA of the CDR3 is TGCAGCGTGAGCGGGAGGGGTTACGAGCAGTACTTC.

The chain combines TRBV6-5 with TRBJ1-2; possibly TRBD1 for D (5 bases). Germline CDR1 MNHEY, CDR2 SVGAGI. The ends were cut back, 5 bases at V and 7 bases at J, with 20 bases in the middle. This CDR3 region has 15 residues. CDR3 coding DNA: TGTGCCAGCAGTCCCCCCGCCGGGGGAGGTTTTGGCTACACCTTC. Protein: CASSPPAGGGFGYTF.

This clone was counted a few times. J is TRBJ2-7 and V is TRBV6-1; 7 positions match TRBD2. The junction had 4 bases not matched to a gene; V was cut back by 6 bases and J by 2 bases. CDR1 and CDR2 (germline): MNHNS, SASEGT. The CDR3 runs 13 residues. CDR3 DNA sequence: TGTGCCAGCAGCCTGGGAGGGCCCTACGAGCAGTACTTC. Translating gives CASSLGGPYEQYF.

The CDR3 loop reads CASSLSISGVYNEQFF. The CDR3 DNA is TGTGCCAGCAGTTTATCGATTAGCGGAGTGTACAATGAGCAGTTCTTC. The genes are TRBV27 and TRBJ2-1; perhaps TRBD2 as D (6 bases). Germline CDR1 MNHEY, CDR2 SMNVEV (reference sequence). This CDR3 has 16 residues. Trimming shortened V by 0 bases and J by 4 bases, and 13 bases separated the two germline ends.

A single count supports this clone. Written as DNA, the CDR3 is TGTGCCAGCAGCTTAATAGCAGAGTACGAGCAGTACTTC. Amino acids: CASSLIAEYEQYF. This chain links TRBV7-9 with TRBJ2-7; D unresolved. The CDR3 sequence is 13 residues long. CDR1 is SEHNR and CDR2 is FQNEAQ in the germline V gene (reference sequence). V dropped 2 bases and J dropped 4 bases, with 9 bases sitting between them.

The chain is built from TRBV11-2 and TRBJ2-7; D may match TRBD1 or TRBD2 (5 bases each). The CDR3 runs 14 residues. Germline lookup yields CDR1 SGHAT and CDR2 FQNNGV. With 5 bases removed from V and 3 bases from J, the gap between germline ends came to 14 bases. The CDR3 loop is CASSVGDGFYEQYF. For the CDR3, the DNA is TGTGCCAGCAGCGTTGGGGACGGATTCTACGAGCAGTACTTC.

The CDR3 sequence is CASSSRGSDPSGYTF. CDR3 bases: TGTGCCAGCAGTTCAAGGGGCTCAGATCCTTCAGGCTACACCTTC. The gene calls are TRBV7-2 and TRBJ1-2; D possibly corresponds to TRBD1 (5 bases). This CDR3 region has 15 residues. CDR1 and CDR2 (germline): SGHTA, FQGNSA. The germline V and J ends were trimmed by 6 bases and 8 bases, with 22 bases remaining between them. Together with reference TRBV7-2 and TRBJ1-2, the CDR3 gives the full variable domain: GAGVSQSPSNKVTEKGKDVELRCDPISGHTALYWYRQSLGQGLEFLIYFQGNSAPDKSGLPSDRFSAERTGGSVSTLTIQRTQQEDSAVYLCASSSRGSDPSGYTFGSGTRLTVV.

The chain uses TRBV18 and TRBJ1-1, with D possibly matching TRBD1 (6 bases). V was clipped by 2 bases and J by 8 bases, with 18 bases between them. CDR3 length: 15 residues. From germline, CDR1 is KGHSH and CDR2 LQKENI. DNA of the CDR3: TGTGCCAGCTCACCAACAGGGCTAGAACTCCCAGAAGCTTTCTTT. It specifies CASSPTGLELPEAFF.

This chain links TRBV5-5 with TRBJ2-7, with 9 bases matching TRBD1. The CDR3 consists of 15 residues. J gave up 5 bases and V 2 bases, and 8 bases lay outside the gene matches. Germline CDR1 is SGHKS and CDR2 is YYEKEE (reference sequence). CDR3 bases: TGTGCCAGCAGCTTAACAGGGGGCGAATCGAACGAGCAGTACGTC. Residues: CASSLTGGESNEQYV.